Each of the 9 T cell receptor beta chains below was sequenced from the same sample in a study of T cell repertoires in cytomegalovirus infection. Each CDR3 protein is one row after TCRdb ran MiXCR on the reads. The sample has 170,000 or so distinct CDR3 sequences; roughly 17% are singletons. Sequencing input: CD8+ T cells from PBMCs. Receptors were obtained from a human donor in good health (CMV status not recorded). Some clones in this sample may be carry-over from other donors' samples.

V is TRBV7-6 and J is TRBJ2-7; D unresolved. Germline CDR1 is SGHVS and CDR2 is FNYEAQ. CDR3 length equals 12 residues. V shed 5 bases and J shed 0 bases, with 5 bases lying between them. The CDR3 loop reads CASSTLSYEQYF. DNA for the CDR3: TGTGCCAGCAGCACGCTCTCCTACGAGCAGTACTTC.

The rearrangement uses TRBV6-1 and TRBJ2-1, with D possibly being TRBD1 or TRBD2 (5 bases each). V lost 7 bases, J lost 10 bases, and 23 bases lay in between. This CDR3 is built from 15 residues. Germline lookup yields CDR1 MNHNS and CDR2 SASEGT. The CDR3 is CASNTLRDGLGEQFF. CDR3 bases: TGTGCCAGCAACACACTCCGGGACGGTCTGGGCGAGCAGTTCTTC.

This chain links TRBV7-9 with TRBJ2-1, with D perhaps matching TRBD1 or TRBD2 (5 bases each). CDR1 and CDR2 (germline): SEHNR, FQNEAQ (reference sequence). Trimming shortened V by 4 bases and J by 1 base, and 8 bases separated the two germline ends. This CDR3 region has 14 residues. The CDR3 protein is CASSSEGSYNEQFF. For the CDR3, the DNA is TGTGCCAGCAGCTCCGAGGGGTCCTACAATGAGCAGTTCTTC.

This clonotype was detected a few times. The chain carries TRBV24-1 and TRBJ2-3; 8 bases map to TRBD2. The CDR3 has 13 amino acids. Germline V lookup: CDR1 KGHDR, CDR2 SFDVKD. V lost 11 bases, J lost 1 base, and 4 bases stayed unmatched. The CDR3 DNA follows: TGTGCCAGGTGGCGGGGGGGCACAGATACGCAGTATTTT. Translating it yields CARWRGGTDTQYF.

This rearrangement joins TRBV5-4 to TRBJ1-1; 12 bases line up with TRBD1. V gave up 2 bases and J gave up 5 bases; unmatched junction bases: 10. Looked up from germline, CDR1 is SGHNT and CDR2 is YYREEE (reference sequence). The CDR3 has 17 residues. The CDR3 DNA is TGTGCCAGCAGCTTCCGGGACAGGGGGCGAAAAGGGACTGAAGCTTTCTTT. Its translation is CASSFRDRGRKGTEAFF.

The chain has TRBV2 and TRBJ2-1; maybe TRBD2 (5 bases). This CDR3 has 14 amino acids. The ends were cut back, 5 bases at V and 3 bases at J, with 11 bases in the middle. Germline V gives CDR1 SNHLY, CDR2 FYNNEI. For the CDR3, the DNA is TGTGCCAGCAGTAAAGTAGGGAGCTACAATGAGCAGTTCTTC. Protein: CASSKVGSYNEQFF.

The V call is TRBV7-4, the J call TRBJ1-2; 8 bases map to TRBD1. V shed 5 bases and J 6 bases; nucleotides not matched to a gene: 8. The CDR3 spans 14 residues. Germline V CDR1 and CDR2: SGHVT, SQSDAQ. The CDR3 nucleotides are TGTGCCAGCAGCCGGACAGGGTTGATGGATGGCTACACCTTC. Protein product: CASSRTGLMDGYTF. The full variable domain, with the rest looked up from reference TRBV7-4 and TRBJ1-2, is GAGVSQSPRYKVAKRGRDVALRCDSISGHVTLYWYRQTLGQGSEVLTYSQSDAQRDKSGRPSGRFSAERPERSVSTLKIQRTEQGDSAVYLCASSRTGLMDGYTFGSGTRLTVV.

This clonotype was detected ten times or more. The CDR3 DNA follows: TGTGCCAGCAGCTTAGCTGCATGGGGGGCGAGCTCGAACACTGAAGCTTTCTTT. Translated, it gives CASSLAAWGASSNTEAFF. The rearrangement uses TRBV7-2 and TRBJ1-1; TRBD1 might be the D (6 bases). The CDR3 length is 18 residues. V was cut by 0 bases and J by 1 base, with 18 bases left in between. Germline assignment: CDR1 SGHTA and CDR2 FQGNSA.

This clonotype showed up just a few times. This chain links TRBV6-8 with TRBJ2-6; D gene unclear. Germline V gene data show CDR1 as MNHGY and CDR2 as SAAAGT. CDR3 length equals 15 residues. V dropped 6 bases and J dropped 4 bases, with 13 bases sitting between them. Written as DNA, the CDR3 is TGTGCCAGCAGCCCCGGTCGGCCCGGGGCCAACGTCCTGACTTTC. Translated, it gives CASSPGRPGANVLTF.